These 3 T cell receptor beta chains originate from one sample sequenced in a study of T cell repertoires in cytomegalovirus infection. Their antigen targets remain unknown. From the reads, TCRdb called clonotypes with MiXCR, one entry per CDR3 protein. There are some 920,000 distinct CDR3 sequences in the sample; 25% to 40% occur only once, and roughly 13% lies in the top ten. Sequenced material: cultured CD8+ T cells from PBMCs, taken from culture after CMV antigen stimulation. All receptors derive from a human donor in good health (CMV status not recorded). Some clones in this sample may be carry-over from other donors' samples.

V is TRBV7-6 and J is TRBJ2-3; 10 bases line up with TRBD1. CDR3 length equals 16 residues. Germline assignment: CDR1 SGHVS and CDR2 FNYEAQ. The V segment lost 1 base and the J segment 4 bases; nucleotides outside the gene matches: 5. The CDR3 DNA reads TGTGCCAGCAGCTTAGATGGGACAGGGGAGGCAGATACGCAGTATTTT. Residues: CASSLDGTGEADTQYF.

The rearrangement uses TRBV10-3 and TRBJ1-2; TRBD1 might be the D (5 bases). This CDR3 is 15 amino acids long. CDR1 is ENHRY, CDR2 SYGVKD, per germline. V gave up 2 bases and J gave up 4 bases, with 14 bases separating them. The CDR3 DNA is TGTGCCATCAGTGAGACGGCAGGGATCGGCTATGGCTACACCTTC. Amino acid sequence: CAISETAGIGYGYTF.

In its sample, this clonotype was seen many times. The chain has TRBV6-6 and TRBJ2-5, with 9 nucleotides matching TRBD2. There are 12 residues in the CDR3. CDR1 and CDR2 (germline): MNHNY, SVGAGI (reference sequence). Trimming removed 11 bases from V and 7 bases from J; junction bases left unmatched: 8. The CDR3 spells CAASSGEGTQYF. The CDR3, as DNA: TGTGCCGCCTCTAGCGGGGAAGGGACCCAGTACTTC.